A single sample is the source of the 28 T cell receptor beta chains below, sequenced in a study of blood T cells in healthy people across ages. With a J-beta primer mix and a sample-barcoded 5' primer, a second PCR ran about 7 to 11 cycles. TCRdb called the 5' RACE reads again in MiXCR, with one record for every CDR3 protein. In the table there are some 730,000 distinct CDR3 sequences, 20% to 25% of which are singletons. The specimen was blood. The receptor source for this set is a man aged 65-85 years in good health.

A few counts support this clonotype. The chain joins TRBV2 to TRBJ2-3, with D perhaps being TRBD1 or TRBD2 (5 bases each). Trimming cost V 6 bases and J 2 bases, with 15 bases left between them. This CDR3 has 15 amino acids. CDR1 is SNHLY, CDR2 FYNNEI, per germline. The CDR3 DNA reads as TGTGCCAGCAGGAGGGACCAACTATCCACAGATACGCAGTATTTT. This translates into CASRRDQLSTDTQYF.

This rearrangement joins TRBV11-2 to TRBJ2-7; D not resolved. V shed 5 bases and J shed 7 bases, with 18 bases lying between them. The length of the CDR3 is 14 residues. The germline gives CDR1 SGHAT, CDR2 FQNNGV. The CDR3 is CASSPTFPSDEQYF. DNA for the CDR3: TGTGCCAGCAGCCCGACGTTTCCATCGGATGAGCAGTACTTC. Full variable domain (missing parts from reference TRBV11-2 and TRBJ2-7): EAGVAQSPRYKIIEKRQSVAFWCNPISGHATLYWYQQILGQGPKLLIQFQNNGVVDDSQLPKDRFSAERLKGVDSTLKIQPAKLEDSAVYLCASSPTFPSDEQYFGPGTRLTVT.

This chain uses TRBV15 with TRBJ1-1; 7 positions agree with TRBD1. Germline V gives CDR1 LNHNV, CDR2 YYDKDF (reference sequence). The CDR3 length is 15 residues. With 7 bases clipped from V and 4 bases from J, the junction kept 12 bases outside the gene matches. The CDR3 here is CATTQWATGPTEAFF. The CDR3 coding sequence is TGTGCCACCACCCAGTGGGCGACAGGGCCCACTGAAGCTTTCTTT. The complete variable domain, with remaining parts taken from reference TRBV15 and TRBJ1-1, reads DAMVIQNPRYQVTQFGKPVTLSCSQTLNHNVMYWYQQKSSQAPKLLFHYYDKDFNNEADTPDNFQSRRPNTSFCFLDIRSPGLGDTAMYLCATTQWATGPTEAFFGQGTRLTVV.

Only a few counts were recorded for this clonotype. The chain combines TRBV6-5 with TRBJ2-5, with 12 bases matching TRBD2. V lost 0 bases and J lost 3; bases outside the gene matches: 8. Per germline, CDR1 MNHEY and CDR2 SVGAGI. The CDR3 consists of 18 residues. The CDR3 is CASSYSVLAGGPEETQYF. The CDR3 nucleotides read TGTGCCAGCAGTTACTCCGTCCTAGCGGGAGGGCCGGAAGAGACCCAGTACTTC.

V usage is TRBV3-1 and J usage is TRBJ2-7; tentatively, D is TRBD1 (5 bases). The CDR3 is made up of 15 amino acids. Germline-derived CDR1 and CDR2 are LGHDT and YNNKEL (reference sequence). V was clipped by 0 bases and J by 6 bases, with 15 bases between them. The CDR3: CASSQDRAGMSEQYF. The DNA for the CDR3 is TGTGCCAGCAGCCAAGATCGGGCAGGGATGAGCGAGCAGTACTTC.

CDR3 DNA: TGTGCCACCAGCGCACTAAGCAATGAGCAGTTCTTC. It encodes CATSALSNEQFF. This chain links TRBV24-1 with TRBJ2-1; D is ambiguous. V was pared by 7 bases and J by 6 bases, with 9 bases between. Germline values: CDR1 KGHDR, CDR2 SFDVKD. This CDR3 is built from 12 residues.

This clonotype was seen more than once but under ten times. The rearrangement links TRBV6-1 to TRBJ2-5; TRBD2 agrees at 10 bases. Matching the DNA end better, TRBJ2-1 makes the J call doubtful. This CDR3 spans 17 amino acids. The germline V gene has CDR1 MNHNS and CDR2 SASEGT. As DNA, the CDR3 is TGTGCCAGCAGTGACAGGGTATTGAGCGGGAGGGCCAATGAGCAGTTCTTC. This encodes CASSDRVLSGRANEQFF.

This chain uses TRBV24-1 with TRBJ2-5; TRBD1 might be the D (8 bases). The J call may not be correct, given that the DNA end is closer to TRBJ2-1. CDR3 length equals 16 residues. From germline, CDR1 is KGHDR and CDR2 SFDVKD. CDR3 sequence: CATSDLTGGGYNEQFF. The CDR3 region has the DNA TGTGCCACCAGTGATCTCACAGGGGGGGGCTACAATGAGCAGTTCTTC.

The chain is built from TRBV12-3 or TRBV12-4 and TRBJ1-4; D not resolved. V dropped 6 bases and J dropped 7 bases, with 18 bases sitting between them. This CDR3 spans 15 amino acids. The DNA for the CDR3 is TGTGCCAGCAGACACGGAGGGCGGTCGTTTGAAAAACTGTTTTTT. Amino acids: CASRHGGRSFEKLFF.

This clonotype was detected many times. This chain links TRBV5-1 with TRBJ2-3, with D tentatively TRBD1 or TRBD2 (5 bases each). Germline assignment: CDR1 SGHRS and CDR2 YFSETQ. The ends were cut back, 5 bases at V and 4 bases at J, with 20 bases in the middle. The CDR3 covers 16 residues. DNA for the CDR3: TGCGCCAGCAGGGGACGGCTGGGCAGGGAGCCAGATACGCAGTATTTT. Encoded protein: CASRGRLGREPDTQYF. The variable domain in full, with the rest retrieved from reference TRBV5-1 and TRBJ2-3, is KAGVTQTPRYLIKTRGQQVTLSCSPISGHRSVSWYQQTPGQGLQFLFEYFSETQRNKGNFPGRFSGRQFSNSRSEMNVSTLELGDSALYLCASRGRLGREPDTQYFGPGTRLTVL.

This clonotype was recorded a few times. The V call is TRBV7-2, the J call TRBJ2-1, with D tentatively TRBD1 or TRBD2 (5 bases each). This CDR3 has 18 residues. Germline V gene data show CDR1 as SGHTA and CDR2 as FQGNSA. The ends were cut back, 3 bases at V and 0 bases at J, with 18 bases in the middle. CDR3 in DNA: TGTGCCAGCAGCTTCCTGCGTGGGGGTAGGAGCTCCTACAATGAGCAGTTCTTC. Amino acid sequence: CASSFLRGGRSSYNEQFF. The entire variable domain, with the rest obtained from reference TRBV7-2 and TRBJ2-1, is as follows: GAGVSQSPSNKVTEKGKDVELRCDPISGHTALYWYRQSLGQGLEFLIYFQGNSAPDKSGLPSDRFSAERTGGSVSTLTIQRTQQEDSAVYLCASSFLRGGRSSYNEQFFGPGTRLTVL.

The rearrangement joins TRBV6-5 to TRBJ1-1; maybe TRBD1 (5 bases). CDR3 size: 14 residues. Trimming cost V 6 bases and J 6 bases, with 17 bases left between them. CDR1 MNHEY and CDR2 SVGAGI come from the germline V gene. The CDR3 reads CASRPQAHGAEAFF. The CDR3 coding sequence is TGTGCCAGCAGGCCACAGGCTCATGGGGCTGAAGCTTTCTTT.

The CDR3 here is CASSPRLTSGGSDTQYF. For the CDR3, the DNA is TGTGCCAGCAGCCCACGCCTGACTAGCGGGGGTTCAGATACGCAGTATTTT. The chain joins TRBV5-5 to TRBJ2-3, with TRBD2 identical over 12 bases. J lost 4 bases, V lost 4 bases, and 10 bases had no gene match. Germline V lookup: CDR1 SGHKS, CDR2 YYEKEE (reference sequence). This CDR3 has 17 residues.

This clonotype was recorded a few times. CDR3 protein: CSAEPGTRGSYNEQFF. Here the CDR3 DNA reads TGCAGTGCTGAACCCGGGACTAGAGGCTCCTACAATGAGCAGTTCTTC. This chain joins TRBV20-1 and TRBJ2-1; TRBD2 agrees at 8 bases. The J segment lost 0 bases and the V segment lost 5 bases, leaving 9 bases of the junction unmatched. The CDR3 covers 16 residues. Germline V gene sequence: CDR1 DFQATT, CDR2 SNEGSKA (reference sequence).

The V and J genes are TRBV20-1 and TRBJ2-3; 8 positions match TRBD2. Germline lookup yields CDR1 DFQATT and CDR2 SNEGSKA (reference sequence). V dropped 0 bases and J dropped 1; count of bases not matched to a gene: 9. The CDR3 has 17 amino acids. In nucleotides, the CDR3 is TGCAGTGCTAGAGATCGGGCTGAGACTAGCGGCACAGATACGCAGTATTTT. Its translation is CSARDRAETSGTDTQYF.

The J gene is TRBJ2-7, the V gene TRBV7-9; D uncertain. Trimming removed 1 base at V and 0 bases at J, with 7 bases between. This CDR3 is 14 amino acids long. Germline assignment: CDR1 SEHNR and CDR2 FQNEAQ (reference sequence). The CDR3 loop reads CASSLVPGSYEQYF. The DNA for the CDR3 is TGTGCCAGCAGCTTAGTCCCGGGCTCCTACGAGCAGTACTTC. Drawing the rest from reference TRBV7-9 and TRBJ2-7, the complete variable domain is DTGVSQNPRHKITKRGQNVTFRCDPISEHNRLYWYRQTLGQGPEFLTYFQNEAQLEKSRLLSDRFSAERPKGSFSTLEIQRTEQGDSAMYLCASSLVPGSYEQYFGPGTRLTVT.

In this sample, this clonotype turned up a few times. This chain's CDR3 is CASSLKIGEGRYQPQHF. The CDR3 region has the DNA TGTGCCAGCAGTTTAAAGATAGGGGAGGGCAGGTACCAGCCCCAGCATTTT. This chain uses TRBV28 with TRBJ1-5; D is possibly TRBD1 (5 bases). The CDR3 has 17 residues. Trimming removed 2 bases from V and 7 bases from J, with 21 bases in between. Germline-derived CDR1 and CDR2 are MDHEN and SYDVKM. Looking up the rest from reference TRBV28 and TRBJ1-5 gives the full variable domain: DVKVTQSSRYLVKRTGEKVFLECVQDMDHENMFWYRQDPGLGLRLIYFSYDVKMKEKGDIPEGYSVSREKKERFSLILESASTNQTSMYLCASSLKIGEGRYQPQHFGDGTRLSIL.

This clonotype was counted only a few times. The chain couples TRBV2 to TRBJ2-1; the D gene is possibly TRBD1 (7 bases). The V end lost 8 bases, the J end lost 10 bases, and 12 bases lay between the germline ends. The CDR3 is 11 residues long. Germline V gene lookup returns CDR1 SNHLY and CDR2 FYNNEI. The CDR3 DNA is TGTGCCAGCCCCTCAGGGGGGGAGCAGTTCTTC. This encodes CASPSGGEQFF.

The V gene is TRBV9, the J gene TRBJ2-1; the match to TRBD2 covers 7 bases. CDR3 size: 11 residues. The germline CDR1 and CDR2 sequences are SGDLS and YYNGEE. V dropped 7 bases and J dropped 9; count of bases not matched to a gene: 4. Here the CDR3 reads CASGRAAEQFF. CDR3 DNA sequence: TGTGCCAGCGGGAGGGCCGCTGAGCAGTTCTTC.

This clonotype was detected a few times. The chain carries TRBV6-1 and TRBJ2-1, with 8 bases that match TRBD1. Germline CDR1 and CDR2: MNHNS and SASEGT. J lost 4 bases, V lost 10 bases, and 12 bases had no gene match. The CDR3 sequence is 15 residues long. The CDR3: CANSWGQGAYNEQFF. The CDR3 nucleotides are TGTGCCAATTCCTGGGGGCAGGGGGCTTACAATGAGCAGTTCTTC.

CDR3: CASSRTSGGIYEQYF. CDR3 DNA: TGTGCCAGCAGCAGGACTAGCGGGGGGATTTACGAGCAGTACTTC. The genes are TRBV12-3 or TRBV12-4 and TRBJ2-7; 14 bases map to TRBD2. CDR3 length equals 15 residues. The trim removed 6 bases at V and 4 bases at J, leaving 5 bases unmatched.

This clonotype was picked up a small number of times. At one boundary the junction diverges from the germline segment, which might be a read error. The rearrangement joins TRBV7-2 to TRBJ2-1; 12 nucleotides align to TRBD2. Germline CDR1 is SGHTA and CDR2 is FQGNSA. This CDR3 has 15 amino acids. CDR3 amino acids: CASSPLAGGYIEQFF. The CDR3 nucleotides are TGTGCCAGCAGCCCACTAGCGGGAGGCTACATTGAGCAGTTCTTC.

The rearrangement joins TRBV6-6 to TRBJ2-1; either TRBD1 or TRBD2 may fit D (5 bases each). The germline CDR1 and CDR2 sequences are MNHNY and SVGAGI (reference sequence). The CDR3 extends over 14 amino acids. Trimming took 7 bases from V and 4 from J, leaving 14 bases between them. The CDR3 spells CASIGQGGYNEQFF. For the CDR3, the DNA is TGTGCCAGCATAGGGCAGGGCGGGTACAATGAGCAGTTCTTC.

The chain recombines TRBV3-1 with TRBJ2-3, with unresolved D. Germline values: CDR1 LGHDT, CDR2 YNNKEL (reference sequence). The CDR3 is 14 residues long. The V and J ends lost 7 bases and 0 bases respectively, with 11 bases between them. CDR3 in amino acids: CASNRKGSTDTQYF. The CDR3 nucleotides are TGTGCCAGCAACCGAAAGGGTAGCACAGATACGCAGTATTTT.

This clonotype was seen only a few times. The chain joins TRBV20-1 to TRBJ2-5; TRBD1 or TRBD2 may be the D gene (6 bases each). From germline, CDR1 is DFQATT and CDR2 SNEGSKA (reference sequence). The CDR3 sequence is 14 residues long. Trimming removed 8 bases from V and 3 bases from J, with 19 bases in between. The CDR3 reads CSTTGAGEEETQYF. Here the CDR3 DNA reads TGCAGTACCACTGGGGCAGGGGAGGAAGAGACCCAGTACTTC.

V usage is TRBV29-1 and J usage is TRBJ1-2; TRBD1 might be the D (5 bases). Germline lookup yields CDR1 SQVTM and CDR2 ANQGSEA. V was trimmed by 7 bases and J by 8 bases, leaving 14 bases between them. This CDR3 has 11 residues. The CDR3 DNA is TGCAGCGCCAGGGAGGTTGGCGGCTACACCTTC. Translating it yields CSAREVGGYTF.

This clonotype was seen only a few times. This sequence joins TRBV12-3 or TRBV12-4 and TRBJ1-2; D is possibly TRBD1 (5 bases). The CDR3 covers 15 residues. The germline V and J ends were trimmed by 6 bases and 5 bases, with 19 bases remaining between them. CDR3 DNA: TGTGCCAGCAGCCTTAGGGACCGTTTAGGGTATGGCTACACCTTC. Translated: CASSLRDRLGYGYTF.

This clonotype turned up a few times. This rearrangement joins TRBV6-5 to TRBJ1-2; tentatively, D is TRBD1 (5 bases). Trimming removed 6 bases from V and 3 bases from J, with 17 bases in between. The CDR3 totals 15 residues. Germline lookup yields CDR1 MNHEY and CDR2 SVGAGI. CDR3 in amino acids: CASSTTRGRDYGYTF. The CDR3 nucleotides read TGTGCCAGCAGCACAACCCGGGGGAGAGACTATGGCTACACCTTC.